The 32 T cell receptor beta chains listed next were all sequenced from one sample in a study of early T cells in non-severe SARS-CoV-2 infection. TCRdb reprocessed the 5' RACE reads with MiXCR, giving one entry per CDR3 protein. The data show about 76,000 distinct CDR3 sequences, roughly a sixth seen once. Sequencing used whole blood. All receptors derive from an adult who was a healthcare worker with PCR-confirmed SARS-CoV-2 infection or an uninfected control (not recorded which).

The CDR3 loop is CASSPRRGGGTEAFF. The CDR3 DNA reads as TGTGCCAGCAGCCCGAGAAGGGGAGGAGGCACTGAAGCTTTCTTT. The chain links TRBV7-2 to TRBJ1-1; D may be TRBD1 (5 bases). CDR3 length: 15 residues. Trimming stripped 5 bases from V and 4 bases from J, with 17 bases between. Germline CDR1 is SGHTA and CDR2 is FQGNSA.

This clonotype was recorded many times. The chain employs TRBV6-5 and TRBJ1-1; D is unclear. The CDR3 totals 11 residues. Germline V CDR1 and CDR2: MNHEY, SVGAGI. V was clipped by 4 bases and J by 4 bases, with 4 bases between them. The CDR3 loop reads CASSSPTEAFF. Written as DNA, the CDR3 is TGTGCCAGCAGTTCTCCCACTGAAGCTTTCTTT.

The chain joins TRBV18 to TRBJ2-5; D remains unclear. V lost 3 bases, J lost 1 base, and 3 bases lay in between. Per germline, CDR1 KGHSH and CDR2 LQKENI. The CDR3 has 12 residues. The CDR3 coding sequence is TGTGCCAGCTCACCGATCCAAGAGACCCAGTACTTC. This encodes CASSPIQETQYF.

The V gene is TRBV20-1, the J gene TRBJ2-3, with 8 nucleotides matching TRBD2. The CDR3 length is 15 residues. CDR1 DFQATT and CDR2 SNEGSKA come from the germline V gene (reference sequence). V trimming: 0 bases; J trimming: 9 bases; junction bases outside the gene matches: 11. The CDR3, as DNA: TGCAGTGCTAGAGATAGCTGGCGGGAGGAAGGAACGCAGTATTTT. This codes for CSARDSWREEGTQYF.

This clonotype was found a few times. The V and J genes are TRBV18 and TRBJ1-3; 7 bases are shared with TRBD1. The V gene's germline CDR1 is KGHSH and CDR2 LQKENI. V gave up 3 bases and J gave up 1 base; unmatched junction bases: 6. This CDR3 is 16 amino acids long. The CDR3 loop is CASSPPDRASGNTIYF. The CDR3 bases are TGTGCCAGCTCACCGCCTGACAGGGCATCTGGAAACACCATATATTTT. Using reference TRBV18 and TRBJ1-3 for the parts outside the CDR3, the full variable domain is NAGVMQNPRHLVRRRGQEARLRCSPMKGHSHVYWYRQLPEEGLKFMVYLQKENIIDESGMPKERFSAEFPKEGPSILRIQQVVRGDSAAYFCASSPPDRASGNTIYFGEGSWLTVV.

The rearrangement joins TRBV3-1 to TRBJ2-2; 8 bases are shared with TRBD1. The CDR3 covers 16 residues. J gave up 1 base and V 4 bases, and 5 bases lay outside the gene matches. Germline CDR1 reads LGHDT; CDR2 reads YNNKEL (reference sequence). CDR3 bases: TGTGCCAGCAGCCGAACCGGGACAGGGAACACCGGGGAGCTGTTTTTT. It codes for CASSRTGTGNTGELFF.

This clonotype has ten or more counts. This chain connects TRBV29-1 to TRBJ2-3; TRBD1 might be the D (6 bases). Deletions cut 7 bases from V and 5 bases from J, with 13 bases between. Germline V lookup: CDR1 SQVTM, CDR2 ANQGSEA. The CDR3 totals 12 residues. Here the CDR3 DNA reads TGCAGCGAGAAGGACAGTGTAGATACGCAGTATTTT. Protein: CSEKDSVDTQYF.

The chain is built from TRBV28 and TRBJ1-6; D gene uncertain. V was clipped by 7 bases and J by 0 bases, with 4 bases between them. Germline values: CDR1 MDHEN, CDR2 SYDVKM. This CDR3 region has 13 residues. This CDR3 reads CASISSYNSPLHF. The CDR3, as DNA: TGTGCCAGCATAAGCTCCTATAATTCACCCCTCCACTTT.

Ten or more counts support this clonotype. The CDR3 nucleotides are TGTGCCAGCAGTCGCCTTAAGCGGGAGGGCCGAGAGACCCAGTACTTC. Its translation is CASSRLKREGRETQYF. The chain links TRBV28 to TRBJ2-5; 10 nucleotides align to TRBD2. CDR1 and CDR2 (germline): MDHEN, SYDVKM. The CDR3 covers 16 residues. The J segment lost 4 bases and the V segment lost 5 bases, leaving 10 bases of the junction unmatched.

This clonotype was picked up a small number of times. The chain couples TRBV20-1 to TRBJ2-1; 13 nucleotides agree with TRBD2. V was pared by 3 bases and J by 7 bases, with 3 bases of the junction left unmatched. Germline V gene data show CDR1 as DFQATT and CDR2 as SNEGSKA (reference sequence). The CDR3 is made up of 14 amino acids. CDR3 nucleotide sequence: TGCAGTGCTAGGGGGACTAGCGGGGATAATGAGCAGTTCTTC. It specifies CSARGTSGDNEQFF.

J is TRBJ2-2 and V is TRBV7-2; possible D gene TRBD2, 6 bases. The germline gives CDR1 SGHTA, CDR2 FQGNSA. The CDR3 contains 15 residues. The V and J ends lost 4 bases and 2 bases respectively, with 11 bases between them. CDR3 sequence: CASSSGSTNTGELFF. The CDR3 DNA is TGTGCCAGCAGCTCCGGGAGTACTAACACCGGGGAGCTGTTTTTT.

V is TRBV6-2 or TRBV6-3 and J is TRBJ2-1; 7 nucleotides agree with TRBD2. Looked up from germline, CDR1 is MNHEY and CDR2 is SVGEGT. V lost 10 bases, J lost 10 bases, and 7 bases stayed unmatched. The CDR3 length is 11 residues. As DNA, the CDR3 is TGTGCCACCACGGACGGGAGGGAGCAGTTCTTC. Its translation is CATTDGREQFF.

This clonotype was recorded a few times. This rearrangement joins TRBV6-2 or TRBV6-3 to TRBJ1-1; a weak D match, TRBD1 (6 bases). V was pared by 6 bases and J by 1 base, with 9 bases between. Germline lookup yields CDR1 MNHEY and CDR2 SVGEGT. This CDR3 has 13 residues. CDR3 amino acids: CASRRTENTEAFF. The CDR3 DNA sequence: TGTGCCAGCAGGAGGACAGAGAACACTGAAGCTTTCTTT.

The chain joins TRBV18 to TRBJ1-1, with D uncertain. Trimming took off 3 bases at V and 0 bases at J, with 14 bases between the two ends. Germline CDR1 and CDR2: KGHSH and LQKENI. The CDR3 extends over 16 amino acids. CDR3 DNA: TGTGCCAGCTCACCCGGCCTTCAGCAAATGAACACTGAAGCTTTCTTT. It translates to CASSPGLQQMNTEAFF.

The V gene is TRBV6-1, the J gene TRBJ2-5, with D hard to call. CDR1 MNHNS and CDR2 SASEGT come from the germline V gene. V was clipped by 2 bases and J by 1 base, with 11 bases between them. This CDR3 region has 15 residues. Written as DNA, the CDR3 is TGTGCCAGCAGTGAATACATTACTATCCAAGAGACCCAGTACTTC. This encodes CASSEYITIQETQYF.

The rearrangement uses TRBV3-1 and TRBJ1-5; possibly TRBD1 for D (5 bases). Trimming stripped 1 base from V and 6 bases from J, with 10 bases between. The CDR3 sequence is 14 residues long. CDR1 is LGHDT, CDR2 YNNKEL, per germline (reference sequence). The CDR3 nucleotides are TGTGCCAGCAGCCAAGGGCAGGGCACTCAGCCCCAGCATTTT. Translating gives CASSQGQGTQPQHF.

The genes are TRBV7-9 and TRBJ1-2, with 8 nucleotides matching TRBD1. CDR3 length: 16 residues. Germline values: CDR1 SEHNR, CDR2 FQNEAQ (reference sequence). Trimming took 5 bases from V and 4 from J; bases not matched to a gene: 12. This CDR3 reads CASSTVGQGVGYGYTF. The CDR3 DNA sequence: TGTGCCAGCAGCACTGTCGGACAGGGCGTGGGCTATGGCTACACCTTC.

The V gene is TRBV20-1, the J gene TRBJ2-1; D possibly corresponds to TRBD1 (5 bases). The CDR3 has 12 amino acids. The V end was cut by 2 bases, the J end by 6 bases, with 8 bases between. The germline gives CDR1 DFQATT, CDR2 SNEGSKA (reference sequence). CDR3 sequence: CSARRRVNEQFF. The CDR3 DNA sequence: TGCAGTGCTAGACGCAGGGTCAATGAGCAGTTCTTC.

A few counts support this clonotype. V and J are TRBV28 and TRBJ2-1, with 8 bases matching TRBD1. J was trimmed by 6 bases and V by 5 bases; bases with no gene match: 9. CDR1 is MDHEN, CDR2 SYDVKM, per germline. The CDR3 is 15 residues long. The CDR3 loop reads CASSPSRGLGNEQFF. Written as DNA, the CDR3 is TGTGCCAGCAGTCCATCCAGGGGGCTAGGCAATGAGCAGTTCTTC.

The sample holds many counts of this clonotype. The chain joins TRBV20-1 to TRBJ2-7; 14 bases are shared with TRBD2. After removal of 4 bases from V and 5 bases from J, the junction contained 13 bases not matched to a gene. Germline-derived CDR1 and CDR2 are DFQATT and SNEGSKA (reference sequence). The CDR3 spans 17 residues. The CDR3 DNA reads TGCAGTGCTATAGTTTCCGGGACTAGCGGGAGAGGGCACGAGCAGTACTTC. Its protein is CSAIVSGTSGRGHEQYF.

The chain employs TRBV9 and TRBJ2-1, with D perhaps matching TRBD1 (6 bases). The V gene's germline CDR1 is SGDLS and CDR2 YYNGEE. The V end was cut by 0 bases, the J end by 9 bases, with 7 bases between. This CDR3 region has 12 residues. CDR3 sequence reads: CASSVADSEQFF. Here the CDR3 DNA reads TGTGCCAGCAGCGTAGCGGACAGTGAGCAGTTCTTC.

This chain links TRBV5-1 with TRBJ2-5; 11 bases match TRBD2. Germline trimming cut 0 bases from V and 3 bases from J; bases unmatched to any gene: 10. CDR1 is SGHRS and CDR2 is YFSETQ in the germline V gene. There are 18 residues in the CDR3. DNA of the CDR3: TGCGCCAGCAGCTTGGAGCCTAGCGGGGGGCACTTCAAAGAGACCCAGTACTTC. Protein product: CASSLEPSGGHFKETQYF. Drawing the rest from reference TRBV5-1 and TRBJ2-5, the complete variable domain is KAGVTQTPRYLIKTRGQQVTLSCSPISGHRSVSWYQQTPGQGLQFLFEYFSETQRNKGNFPGRFSGRQFSNSRSEMNVSTLELGDSALYLCASSLEPSGGHFKETQYFGPGTRLLVL.

The chain recombines TRBV27 with TRBJ1-2; D is unresolved. The CDR3 has 13 amino acids. The V end was cut by 3 bases, the J end by 6 bases, with 11 bases between. Germline CDR1 and CDR2: MNHEY and SMNVEV (reference sequence). The CDR3 protein is CASSFFQRDGYTF. In DNA, the CDR3 is TGTGCCAGCAGTTTTTTCCAGAGGGATGGCTACACCTTC.

This clonotype was detected only a few times. The chain carries TRBV7-3 and TRBJ2-3; D may correspond to TRBD1 or TRBD2 (5 bases each). Looked up from germline, CDR1 is SGHTA and CDR2 is FQGTGA. The V end was cut by 0 bases, the J end by 0 bases, with 7 bases between. The CDR3 has 15 amino acids. The CDR3 sequence is CASSLTGASTDTQYF. As DNA, the CDR3 is TGTGCCAGCAGCTTAACCGGGGCCAGCACAGATACGCAGTATTTT.

The count of this clonotype is one. The genes are TRBV6-5 and TRBJ1-2; no clear D gene. This CDR3 comprises 13 residues. The V gene lost 0 bases and the J gene lost 6 bases, with 8 bases spanning the gap. CDR1 is MNHEY, CDR2 SVGAGI, per germline. The DNA of the CDR3 is TGTGCCAGCAGTTACTCGAAGGGCCATGGCTACACCTTC. It is translated as CASSYSKGHGYTF.

V is TRBV20-1 and J is TRBJ2-3; TRBD2 matches at 13 bases. With V trimmed by 2 bases and J by 4 bases, 3 bases remained unmatched. CDR3 size: 15 residues. The germline gives CDR1 DFQATT, CDR2 SNEGSKA (reference sequence). The CDR3 DNA reads TGCAGTGCTAGATGGACTAGCGGGAGAGCAGATACGCAGTATTTT. Its protein product is CSARWTSGRADTQYF.

This clonotype turned up a few times. CDR3: CASSSMPGTGEETQYF. For the CDR3, the DNA is TGTGCCAGCAGCTCCATGCCCGGGACAGGGGAAGAGACCCAGTACTTC. The V call is TRBV7-6, the J call TRBJ2-5; 10 nucleotides agree with TRBD1. Unmatched junction bases numbered 8, after V lost 4 bases and J lost 3 bases. This CDR3 has 16 residues. Germline V gene lookup returns CDR1 SGHVS and CDR2 FNYEAQ. The full variable domain, its missing parts supplied by reference TRBV7-6 and TRBJ2-5, is GAGVSQSPRYKVTKRGQDVALRCDPISGHVSLYWYRQALGQGPEFLTYFNYEAQQDKSGLPNDRFSAERPEGSISTLTIQRTEQRDSAMYRCASSSMPGTGEETQYFGPGTRLLVL.

Many counts were recorded for this clonotype. The V call is TRBV12-3 or TRBV12-4, the J call TRBJ2-3; 7 positions match TRBD1. The CDR3 runs 15 residues. The junction had 12 bases not matched to a gene; V was cut back by 6 bases and J by 6 bases. In DNA form, the CDR3 reads TGTGCCAGCAGCCCAAACAGGGGAAATGAGGATACGCAGTATTTT. Translated: CASSPNRGNEDTQYF.

The CDR3 loop is CASSGGENEKLFF. The CDR3 DNA reads TGTGCCAGCAGCGGCGGAGAGAATGAAAAACTGTTTTTT. The V and J genes are TRBV11-2 and TRBJ1-4; D gene ambiguous. V lost 5 bases and J 5 bases, leaving 9 bases between the germline ends. The CDR3 length is 13 residues. Germline V gene data show CDR1 as SGHAT and CDR2 as FQNNGV.

This clonotype was recorded a few times. The chain joins TRBV10-3 to TRBJ2-1, with 9 bases matching TRBD1. Germline CDR1 is ENHRY and CDR2 is SYGVKD. The CDR3 covers 15 residues. Unmatched junction bases numbered 12, after V lost 6 bases and J lost 9 bases. CDR3 DNA sequence: TGTGCCATCAGGTGGGGACAGGGAAATTCGGGTGAGCAGTTCTTC. Translating gives CAIRWGQGNSGEQFF.

The chain combines TRBV6-5 with TRBJ2-1, with 8 bases matching TRBD2. CDR1 is MNHEY and CDR2 is SVGAGI in the germline V gene. With 5 bases clipped from V and 5 bases from J, the junction kept 14 bases outside the gene matches. This CDR3 is built from 17 residues. The DNA of the CDR3 is TGTGCCAGCAGTACTTATAGCGGGATCAGTGGGAACAATGAGCAGTTCTTC. Translated, it gives CASSTYSGISGNNEQFF.

This chain uses TRBV18 with TRBJ2-3; D is unresolved. Germline CDR1 KGHSH, CDR2 LQKENI. CDR3 length equals 16 residues. Between the trimmed V and J ends, which lost 0 bases and 2 bases, there was a span of 12 bases. The CDR3 spells CASSPPLALLTDTQYF. The CDR3 DNA reads as TGTGCCAGCTCACCACCGTTAGCCCTCCTCACAGATACGCAGTATTTT.